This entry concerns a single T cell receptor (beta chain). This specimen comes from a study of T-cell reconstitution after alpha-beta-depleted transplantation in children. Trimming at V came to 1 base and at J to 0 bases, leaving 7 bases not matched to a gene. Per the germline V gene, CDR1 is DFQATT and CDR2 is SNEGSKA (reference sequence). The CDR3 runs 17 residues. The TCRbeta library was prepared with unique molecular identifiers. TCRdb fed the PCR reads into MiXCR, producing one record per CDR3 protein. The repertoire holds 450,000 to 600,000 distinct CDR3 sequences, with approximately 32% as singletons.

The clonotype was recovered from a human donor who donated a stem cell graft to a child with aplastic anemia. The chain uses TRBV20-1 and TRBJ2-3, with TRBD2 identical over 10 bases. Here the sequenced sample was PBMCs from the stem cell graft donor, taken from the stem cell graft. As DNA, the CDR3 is TGCAGTGCTAGAGGCATCGGGACTAGCGAAAGCACAGATACGCAGTATTTT. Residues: CSARGIGTSESTDTQYF.